The source of this TCR beta chain is a study of blood T cells in healthy people across ages. Study in general: Template switching picked up about one barcoded beta molecule for each two T cells. Study results and limitations: As age increased, TCR beta diversity per million T cells fell in a roughly linear fashion.

Germline CDR1 and CDR2: SGHTA and FQGNSA. This CDR3 contains 13 residues. The V end was cut by 3 bases, the J end by 5 bases, with 10 bases between. Healthy Caucasian individuals from Russia aged roughly 6 to 90 served as donors. Primers used in a second PCR of roughly 7 to 12 cycles were a sample-barcoded 5' primer and a J-beta primer mix. Each cDNA molecule was tagged by a template-switch adaptor with 12 random nucleotides. TCRdb ran MiXCR on the 5' RACE reads and lists one entry per CDR3 protein. The sample shows some 710,000 distinct CDR3 sequences, 22% of them seen only once. A word on this clonotype: Its antigen is still unknown.

The chain is built from TRBV7-2 and TRBJ2-5; no clear D gene. This sequence was found in an older man in good health. The sequencing sample was made of blood. The CDR3 nucleotides read TGTGCCAGCAGCTTCAGACCTGGTGAGACCCAGTACTTC. This codes for CASSFRPGETQYF.